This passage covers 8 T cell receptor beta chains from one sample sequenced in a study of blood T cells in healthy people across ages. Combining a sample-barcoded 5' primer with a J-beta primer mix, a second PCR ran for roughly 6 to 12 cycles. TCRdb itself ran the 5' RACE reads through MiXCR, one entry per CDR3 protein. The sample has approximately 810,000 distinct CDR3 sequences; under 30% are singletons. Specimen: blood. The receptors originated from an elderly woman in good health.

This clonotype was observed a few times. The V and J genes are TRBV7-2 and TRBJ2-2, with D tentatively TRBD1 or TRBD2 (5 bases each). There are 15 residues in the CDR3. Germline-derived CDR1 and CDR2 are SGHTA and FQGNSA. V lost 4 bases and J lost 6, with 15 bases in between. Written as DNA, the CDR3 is TGTGCCAGCAGCTCACCCCGTGGGGGTGCCGGGGAGCTGTTTTTT. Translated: CASSSPRGGAGELFF.

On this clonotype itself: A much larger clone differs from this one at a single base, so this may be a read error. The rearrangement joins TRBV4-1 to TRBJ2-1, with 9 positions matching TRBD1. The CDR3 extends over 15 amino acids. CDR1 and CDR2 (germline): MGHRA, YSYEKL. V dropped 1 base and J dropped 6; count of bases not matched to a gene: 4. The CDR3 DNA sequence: TGCGCCAGCAGCCAAGGACAGGGGGTAAGCAATGAGCAGTTCTTC. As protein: CASSQGQGVSNEQFF.

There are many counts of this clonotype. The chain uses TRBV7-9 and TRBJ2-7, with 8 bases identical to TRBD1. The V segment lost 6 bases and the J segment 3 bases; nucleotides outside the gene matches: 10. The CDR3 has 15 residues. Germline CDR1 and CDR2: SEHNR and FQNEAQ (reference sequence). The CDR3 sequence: CASRRFKTGGYEQYF. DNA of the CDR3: TGTGCCAGCAGACGCTTTAAAACAGGGGGCTACGAGCAGTACTTC.

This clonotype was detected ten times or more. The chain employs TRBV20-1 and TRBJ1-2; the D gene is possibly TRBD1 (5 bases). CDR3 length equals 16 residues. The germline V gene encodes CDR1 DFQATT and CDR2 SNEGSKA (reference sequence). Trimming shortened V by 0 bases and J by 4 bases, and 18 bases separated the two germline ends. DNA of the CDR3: TGCAGTGCTAGAGATCCCACTCGGGACGCCATCTATGGCTACACCTTC. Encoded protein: CSARDPTRDAIYGYTF.

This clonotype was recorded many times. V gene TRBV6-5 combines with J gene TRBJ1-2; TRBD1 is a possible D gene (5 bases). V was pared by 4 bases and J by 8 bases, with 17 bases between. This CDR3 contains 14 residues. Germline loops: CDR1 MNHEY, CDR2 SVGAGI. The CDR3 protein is CASSSITRGGGYTF. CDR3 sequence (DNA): TGTGCCAGCAGTTCAATTACGCGGGGCGGAGGCTACACCTTC.

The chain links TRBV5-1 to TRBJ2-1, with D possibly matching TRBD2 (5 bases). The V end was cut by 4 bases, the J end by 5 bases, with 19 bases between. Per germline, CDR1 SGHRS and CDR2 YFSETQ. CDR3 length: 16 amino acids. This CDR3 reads CASSLYGPPEDNEQFF. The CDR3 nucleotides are TGCGCCAGCAGCCTCTACGGGCCTCCGGAGGACAATGAGCAGTTCTTC.

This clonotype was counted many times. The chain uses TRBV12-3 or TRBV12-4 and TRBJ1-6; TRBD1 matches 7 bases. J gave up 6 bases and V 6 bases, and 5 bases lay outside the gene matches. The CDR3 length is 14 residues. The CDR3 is CASRLTGSNSPLHF. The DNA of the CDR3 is TGTGCCAGCAGATTGACAGGGAGTAATTCACCCCTCCACTTT.

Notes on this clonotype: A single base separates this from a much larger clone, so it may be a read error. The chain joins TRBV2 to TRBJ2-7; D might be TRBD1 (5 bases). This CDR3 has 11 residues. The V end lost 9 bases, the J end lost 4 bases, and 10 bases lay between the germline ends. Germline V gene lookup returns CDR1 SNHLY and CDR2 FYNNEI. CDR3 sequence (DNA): TGTGCCAGGGGCACAGGTTACGAGCAGTACTTC. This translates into CARGTGYEQYF.